This T cell receptor beta chain comes out of a study of post-analysis software for immune sequencing data. Study at large: As for disease course, relapsing-remitting, secondary progressive and progressive-relapsing multiple sclerosis were all included.

As to this clonotype: The antigen is not known.

Study-wide results and caveats: The authors found that F measure strongly co-clustered same-batch samples. Patients had higher frequencies than controls of five TRBV segments, including TRBV5-6, TRBV5-1 and TRBV20-1. Controls significantly exceeded multiple sclerosis patients in normalized Chao1 diversity.

TCR beta cDNA libraries included unique molecular identifiers. The source material, about 0.95 to 11 million T cells, gave rise to 500,000 or so cDNA molecules. TCRdb re-analysed the PCR reads in MiXCR, keeping a single row per CDR3 protein. The sample holds approximately 690,000 distinct CDR3 sequences, 55% to 60% seen once. J lost 1 base, V lost 6 bases, and 21 bases had no gene match. The CDR3 extends over 22 amino acids. The gene calls are TRBV12-3 or TRBV12-4 and TRBJ2-5; 15 bases are a match to TRBD2. This receptor was taken from a girl aged 2 to 9 with multiple sclerosis. Sequencing input: blood. Written as DNA, the CDR3 is TGTGCCAGCAGCCCCCGGACTAGCGGGGGGGAGATTGCCCCTCGGGCCCAAGAGACCCAGTACTTC. Encoded protein: CASSPRTSGGEIAPRAQETQYF.